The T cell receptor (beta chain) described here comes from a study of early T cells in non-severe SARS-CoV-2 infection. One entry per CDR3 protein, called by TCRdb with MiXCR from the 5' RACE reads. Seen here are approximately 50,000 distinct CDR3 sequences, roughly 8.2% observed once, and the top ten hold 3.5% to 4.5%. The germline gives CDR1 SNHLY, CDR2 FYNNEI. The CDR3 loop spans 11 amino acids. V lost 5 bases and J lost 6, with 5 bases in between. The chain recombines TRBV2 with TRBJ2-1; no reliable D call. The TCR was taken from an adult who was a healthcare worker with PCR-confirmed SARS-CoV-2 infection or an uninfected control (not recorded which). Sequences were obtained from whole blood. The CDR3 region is CASSNINEQFF. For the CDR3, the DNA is TGTGCCAGCAGTAACATCAATGAGCAGTTCTTC.